This is a list of T cell receptor beta chains from one sample in a study of identifying expanded T cells in peripheral blood. Only in-frame clones appear in the TCRdb table, and some are missing; sequencing was by immunoSEQ multiplex PCR. The sample yields some 100,000 clones, about 85% seen once. Sequencing was performed on blood. These receptors originate from a person aged 18 to 75 in good health. CDR3s include the opening cysteine and the closing phenylalanine or tryptophan. Some rows have no size entry. The others give once, few or many, or a class for an expanded clone.

abundance: -
v_gene: TRBV4-2
j_gene: TRBJ2-2
CDR3aa: CASSQGEGAATGELFF

abundance: -
v_gene: TRBV27
j_gene: TRBJ2-7
CDR3aa: CASSLRGAAYEQYF

abundance: once
v_gene: TRBV7-8
j_gene: TRBJ1-5
CDR3aa: CASSLGPTGRGQPQHF

abundance: -
v_gene: TRBV7-2
j_gene: TRBJ2-7
CDR3aa: CASSLAHLGAGAGEQYF

abundance: -
v_gene: TRBV4-3
j_gene: TRBJ2-7
CDR3aa: CASSQDRGGFRGEQYF

abundance: -
v_gene: TRBV6-5
j_gene: TRBJ2-7
CDR3aa: CASRPGLAGPYEQYF

abundance: once
v_gene: TRBV6-4
j_gene: TRBJ2-7
CDR3aa: CASSAYRGSEQYF

abundance: -
v_gene: TRBV2
j_gene: TRBJ2-1
CDR3aa: CASNVFQTGLGGPGNEQFF

abundance: -
v_gene: TRBV28
j_gene: TRBJ2-1
CDR3aa: CASSRAVNYNEQFF

abundance: -
v_gene: TRBV7-2
j_gene: TRBJ1-2
CDR3aa: CASSADRANYGYTF

abundance: -
v_gene: TRBV18
j_gene: TRBJ2-7
CDR3aa: CASSPDRGVEQYF

abundance: -
v_gene: TRBV5-6
j_gene: TRBJ2-7
CDR3aa: CASSLDKYEQYF

abundance: -
v_gene: TRBV19
j_gene: TRBJ1-1
CDR3aa: CASSIAGQITEAFF

abundance: -
v_gene: TRBV4-1
j_gene: TRBJ2-5
CDR3aa: CASSQDPRTSRETQYF

abundance: -
v_gene: TRBV6-1
j_gene: TRBJ2-6
CDR3aa: CASSKDRTGANVLTF

abundance: -
v_gene: TRBV5-8
j_gene: TRBJ1-1
CDR3aa: CASSLWVENEAFF

abundance: -
v_gene: TRBV5-1
j_gene: TRBJ2-7
CDR3aa: CASSPRTSGSTYEQYF

abundance: -
v_gene: TRBV4-2
j_gene: TRBJ2-7
CDR3aa: CASSTQETPYEQYF

abundance: -
v_gene: TRBV28
j_gene: -
CDR3aa: CASTRNSNHEQYF

abundance: -
v_gene: TRBV4-2
j_gene: TRBJ2-5
CDR3aa: CASSQDQQETQYF

abundance: -
v_gene: TRBV19
j_gene: TRBJ1-5
CDR3aa: CASRTGEPLRPQHF

abundance: few
v_gene: TRBV7-8
j_gene: TRBJ1-2
CDR3aa: CASSPLASGDYGYTF

abundance: -
v_gene: TRBV5-4
j_gene: TRBJ2-5
CDR3aa: CASSLETGYQETQYF

abundance: -
v_gene: TRBV7-9
j_gene: TRBJ2-1
CDR3aa: CASSLATGRKQFF

abundance: -
v_gene: TRBV5-6
j_gene: TRBJ2-7
CDR3aa: CASSKNYEQYF

abundance: -
v_gene: TRBV7-8
j_gene: TRBJ2-1
CDR3aa: CASSEGLAGGNEQFF

abundance: -
v_gene: TRBV10-2
j_gene: TRBJ2-7
CDR3aa: CASSEQGQGPYEQYF